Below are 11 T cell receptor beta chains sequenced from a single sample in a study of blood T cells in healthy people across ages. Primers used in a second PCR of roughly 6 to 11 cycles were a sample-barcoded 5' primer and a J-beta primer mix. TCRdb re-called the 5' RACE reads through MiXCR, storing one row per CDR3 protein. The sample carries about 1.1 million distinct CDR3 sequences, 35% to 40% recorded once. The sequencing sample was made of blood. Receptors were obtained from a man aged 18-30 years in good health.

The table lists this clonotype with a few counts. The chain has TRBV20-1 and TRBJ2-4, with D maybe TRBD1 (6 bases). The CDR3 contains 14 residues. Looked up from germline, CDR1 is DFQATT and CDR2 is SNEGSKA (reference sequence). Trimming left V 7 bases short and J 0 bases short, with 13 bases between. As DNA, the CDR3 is TGCAGTGTTTTACAGGGCTCAGCCAAAAACATTCAGTACTTC. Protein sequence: CSVLQGSAKNIQYF.

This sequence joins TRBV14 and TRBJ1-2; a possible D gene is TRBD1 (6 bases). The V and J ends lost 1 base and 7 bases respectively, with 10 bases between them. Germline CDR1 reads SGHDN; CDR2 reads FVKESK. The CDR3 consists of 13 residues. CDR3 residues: CASSQGGRIGYTF. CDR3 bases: TGTGCCAGCAGCCAAGGGGGGCGAATTGGCTACACCTTC.

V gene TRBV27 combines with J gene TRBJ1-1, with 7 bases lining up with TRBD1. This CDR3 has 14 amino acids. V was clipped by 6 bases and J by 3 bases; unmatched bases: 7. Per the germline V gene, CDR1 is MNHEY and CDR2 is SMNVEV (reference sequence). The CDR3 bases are TGTGCCAGCAGGCCCAACAGGGGCGACACTGAAGCTTTCTTT. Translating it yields CASRPNRGDTEAFF.

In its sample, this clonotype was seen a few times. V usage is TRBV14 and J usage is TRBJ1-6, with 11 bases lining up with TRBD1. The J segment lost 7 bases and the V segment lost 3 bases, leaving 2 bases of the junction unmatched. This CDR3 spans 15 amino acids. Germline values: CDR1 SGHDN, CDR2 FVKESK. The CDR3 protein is CASSQGQGGNSPLHF. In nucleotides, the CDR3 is TGTGCCAGCAGCCAGGGACAGGGGGGCAATTCACCCCTCCACTTT.

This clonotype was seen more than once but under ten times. The CDR3 DNA is TGTGCCAGCGCGGACCGGGACAGCCACTACGAGCAGTACTTC. This translates into CASADRDSHYEQYF. The chain uses TRBV6-1 and TRBJ2-7, with 7 bases matching TRBD1. The junction had 10 bases not matched to a gene; V was cut back by 8 bases and J by 3 bases. CDR1 is MNHNS and CDR2 is SASEGT in the germline V gene. This CDR3 comprises 14 residues.

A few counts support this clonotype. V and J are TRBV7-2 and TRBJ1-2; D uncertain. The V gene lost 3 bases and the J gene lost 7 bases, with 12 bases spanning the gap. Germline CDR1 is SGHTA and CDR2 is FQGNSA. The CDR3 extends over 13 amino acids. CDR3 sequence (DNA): TGTGCCAGCAGCTTGTCGGCGGCCTTTGGCTACACCTTC. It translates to CASSLSAAFGYTF.

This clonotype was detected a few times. In nucleotides, the CDR3 is TGCGCCAGCAGCCAAGATCCACTACTCCGAAGGGGAAATACGCAGTATTTT. Translated, it gives CASSQDPLLRRGNTQYF. This chain links TRBV4-1 with TRBJ2-3, with D possibly TRBD1 on 5 matching bases. Trimming took 0 bases from V and 7 from J, leaving 20 bases between them. Germline values: CDR1 MGHRA, CDR2 YSYEKL. CDR3 length equals 17 residues.

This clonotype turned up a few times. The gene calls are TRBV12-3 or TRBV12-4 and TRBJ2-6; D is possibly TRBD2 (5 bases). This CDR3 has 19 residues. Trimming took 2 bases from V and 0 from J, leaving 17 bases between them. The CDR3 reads CASSLNGKAQFSGANVLTF. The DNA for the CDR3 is TGTGCCAGCAGTTTAAACGGGAAAGCTCAATTCTCTGGGGCCAACGTCCTGACTTTC.

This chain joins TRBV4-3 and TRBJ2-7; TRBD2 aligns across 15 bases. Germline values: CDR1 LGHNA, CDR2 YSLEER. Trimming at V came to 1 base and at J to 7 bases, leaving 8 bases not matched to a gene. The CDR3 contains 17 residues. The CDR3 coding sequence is TGCGCCAGCAGCCAAGTAAGGACTAGCGGGGGGGGCTATGAGCAGTACTTC. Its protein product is CASSQVRTSGGGYEQYF.

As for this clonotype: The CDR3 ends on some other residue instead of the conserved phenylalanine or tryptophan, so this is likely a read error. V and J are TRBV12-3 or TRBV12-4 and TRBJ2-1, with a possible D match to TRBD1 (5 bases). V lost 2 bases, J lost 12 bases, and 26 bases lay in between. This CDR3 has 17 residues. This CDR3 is CASSLRPVGVGDRLQFL. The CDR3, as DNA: TGTGCCAGCAGTTTACGGCCCGTAGGGGTAGGGGATCGCTTGCAGTTCTTG.

CDR3 in DNA: TGTGCCAGCAGCAAGGGACAGGGGGAGACCCAGTACTTC. Protein product: CASSKGQGETQYF. The chain joins TRBV7-9 to TRBJ2-5, with 10 positions matching TRBD1. The germline gives CDR1 SEHNR, CDR2 FQNEAQ (reference sequence). V trimming: 5 bases; J trimming: 5 bases; junction bases outside the gene matches: 2. The CDR3 length is 13 residues.